This TCR beta chain originates from a study of blood T cell repertoires in COVID-19. Germline assignment: CDR1 SGDLS and CDR2 YYNGEE. The CDR3 is 15 residues long. Trimming removed 0 bases at V and 3 bases at J, with 12 bases between. Sequencing used immunoSEQ multiplex PCR; TCRdb keeps in-frame clones, though not all of them. This sample has over 200,000 clones, with approximately 82% found just once. The source material was peripheral blood. V and J are TRBV9 and TRBJ1-2; perhaps TRBD1 as D (5 bases). This receptor was identified in a man in his forties or fifties with active or convalescent COVID-19. The CDR3 region is CASSVGQGRDYGYTF. The CDR3 nucleotides read TGTGCCAGCAGCGTAGGCCAGGGCCGGGACTATGGCTACACCTTC.